The clone carrying this T cell receptor beta chain has just a few counts. Its antigen is unknown. TCRdb re-derived calls from the 5' RACE reads in MiXCR, one entry per CDR3 protein. The repertoire holds 350,000 to 450,000 distinct CDR3 sequences, with roughly 20% as singletons. This sample stems from a study of T-cell memory formation after mild COVID-19. Looking at the study overall: The study found TCR clusters largely donor specific.

The study's findings and limits: The authors left the SARS-CoV-2 specificity of second-wave clones peaking on day 37 unconfirmed.

In germline, CDR1 is KGHDR, CDR2 SFDVKD. The CDR3 sequence is 14 residues long. The trim removed 4 bases at V and 4 bases at J, leaving 4 bases unmatched. The chain links TRBV24-1 to TRBJ2-3, with TRBD2 matching over 7 bases. Sequencing was done on a sample of PBMCs or a T cell subset sorted from them (not recorded which). The sequence was collected from an adult woman who had mild COVID-19 (a few samples of this study predate the infection). Cell type and time point are not known. CDR3 DNA: TGTGCCACCAGTGAGGGGGGGACTGCAGATACGCAGTATTTT. Its protein is CATSEGGTADTQYF.